This T cell receptor beta chain was documented in a study of T cell responses to AZD1222 COVID-19 vaccine. Study-level background: Second doses that came at about 4 or about 12 weeks were put together. Findings and caveats of the study: Mapped onto spike, vaccine-associated CD4 TCRs spanned it and were dominant at 160-218 and 743-854.

Comment on this clone: Its matching antigen is unknown.

Repertoires were generated with immunoSEQ multiplex PCR, while TCRdb's copy carries only in-frame clones and drops some. The sample shows some 120,000 clones, about nine tenths of them seen only once. V lost 3 bases and J lost 3, with 6 bases in between. Germline assignment: CDR1 MNHEY and CDR2 SVGEGT. CDR3 size: 12 residues. The source material was peripheral blood, sampled on day 0 of AZD1222 vaccination. The rearrangement joins TRBV6-2 or TRBV6-3 to TRBJ2-7; no reliable D call. This TCR was sampled from an adult in good health. The CDR3 bases are TGTGCCAGCAGTTATGCAGACTACGAGCAGTACTTC. Translating it yields CASSYADYEQYF.